The 6 T cell receptor beta chains listed next were all sequenced from one sample in a study of identical twins. TCRdb reprocessed the 5' RACE reads with MiXCR, giving one entry per CDR3 protein. The data show 400,000 to 500,000 distinct CDR3 sequences, around 18% seen once. Sequences were obtained from naive T cells sorted from blood. Source of these receptors: a man aged 50-60 years in good health.

This clonotype has a handful of counts. V is TRBV18 and J is TRBJ2-5, with D hard to call. The CDR3 spans 16 residues. The germline CDR1 and CDR2 sequences are KGHSH and LQKENI. Between the trimmed V and J ends, which lost 2 bases and 5 bases, there was a span of 18 bases. This chain's CDR3 is CASSPSAVLRSETQYF. In DNA, the CDR3 is TGTGCCAGCTCACCATCGGCGGTCCTCCGGTCGGAGACCCAGTACTTC.

The genes are TRBV6-2 or TRBV6-3 and TRBJ1-2, with 10 bases matching TRBD1. CDR1 is MNHEY, CDR2 SVGEGT, per germline. Germline trimming cut 6 bases from V and 7 bases from J; bases unmatched to any gene: 11. The CDR3 has 15 residues. CDR3 nucleotide sequence: TGTGCCAGCAGAAACCCGGGACAGGGGCTTGGTGGCTACACCTTC. It encodes CASRNPGQGLGGYTF.

There are a few counts of this clonotype. DNA for the CDR3: TGTGCCATCAGGGGGGACAGGGACTCACCCCTCCACTTT. Protein: CAIRGDRDSPLHF. The J gene is TRBJ1-6, the V gene TRBV10-3, with 9 positions matching TRBD1. The CDR3 is 13 residues long. V dropped 6 bases and J dropped 10; count of bases not matched to a gene: 4. Looked up from germline, CDR1 is ENHRY and CDR2 is SYGVKD.

This clonotype has only a few counts. The chain combines TRBV11-1 with TRBJ2-3, with 11 bases fitting TRBD1. The V segment lost 4 bases and the J segment 0 bases; nucleotides outside the gene matches: 9. The length of the CDR3 is 18 residues. The V gene's germline CDR1 is SGHAT and CDR2 FQDESV (reference sequence). The CDR3 nucleotides read TGTGCCAGCAGCTCAGGACAGGGGGCCGACGATAGCACAGATACGCAGTATTTT. This codes for CASSSGQGADDSTDTQYF.

CDR3 sequence (DNA): TGTGCCATCAGCGCTAGCGGGGACACAGATACGCAGTATTTT. It yields the protein CAISASGDTDTQYF. The V and J genes are TRBV10-3 and TRBJ2-3; 9 bases align to TRBD2. The germline CDR1 and CDR2 sequences are ENHRY and SYGVKD. J gave up 2 bases and V 6 bases, and 3 bases lay outside the gene matches. This CDR3 contains 14 residues.

The chain uses TRBV7-2 and TRBJ1-5; the D is unclear. The ends were cut back, 0 bases at V and 10 bases at J, with 10 bases in the middle. CDR1 and CDR2 from the germline V gene are SGHTA and FQGNSA. This CDR3 region has 13 residues. The CDR3 sequence: CASSLAGKGPQHF. The DNA of the CDR3 is TGTGCCAGCAGCTTAGCGGGGAAAGGCCCCCAGCATTTT.